These T cell receptor beta chains were read from a single sample in a study of CD8 T cells in ankylosing spondylitis. TCRdb re-called the 5' RACE reads through MiXCR, storing one row per CDR3 protein. The sample consists of some 70,000 distinct CDR3 sequences, roughly 5.3% of them appearing once. Material for sequencing was blood, either unsorted or a sorted T cell fraction (not recorded which). These TCRs come from a male donor with ankylosing spondylitis or in good health (not recorded which). The CDR3 runs from the conserved cysteine through the conserved F or W. Fields, in order: J gene, V gene, clone size, D gene, CDR3 protein, CDR3 DNA. D genes are given only for firm matches. Some rows have no size entry. The others give once, few or many, or a class for an expanded clone.

TRBJ1-5 TRBV24-1 many TRBD1 CATSATGAWRPQHF TGTGCCACCAGTGCGACAGGGGCATGGAGGCCCCAGCATTTT
TRBJ1-1 TRBV20-1 many . CSARGGTLNTEAFF TGCAGTGCTAGGGGGGGTACCTTGAACACTGAAGCTTTCTTT
TRBJ1-4 TRBV20-1 many . CSARDRERTNEKLFF TGCAGTGCTAGAGATCGGGAGAGAACTAATGAAAAACTGTTTTTT
TRBJ2-3 TRBV12-3/TRBV12-4 medium-sized . CASSLRGGTDTQYF TGTGCCAGCAGTTTACGAGGGGGGACAGATACGCAGTATTTT
TRBJ2-7 TRBV18 many . CASSRGQDYEQYF TGTGCCAGCTCACGCGGGCAAGACTACGAGCAGTACTTC
TRBJ2-7 TRBV9 many . CASSAGGWGYEQYF TGTGCCAGCAGCGCCGGAGGATGGGGATACGAGCAGTACTTC
TRBJ2-7 TRBV7-9 many . CASSLGPGGYEQYF TGTGCCAGCAGCCTGGGCCCCGGAGGCTACGAGCAGTACTTC
TRBJ2-7 TRBV28 many TRBD2 CADPTGRGVQSSYEQYF TGTGCCGACCCGACGGGGCGGGGGGTTCAAAGTTCCTACGAGCAGTACTTC
TRBJ1-4 TRBV10-3 many . CAISAGARGEKLFF TGTGCCATCAGTGCGGGGGCGCGGGGTGAAAAACTGTTTTTT
TRBJ2-1 TRBV7-2 many TRBD2 CASSARGGAYEQFF TGTGCCAGCAGTGCTCGCGGGGGGGCCTATGAGCAGTTCTTC
TRBJ2-5 TRBV24-1 few . CATSDPDFQETQYF TGTGCCACCAGTGATCCGGACTTTCAAGAGACCCAGTACTTC
TRBJ1-1 TRBV9 many TRBD1 CASRPPTGGSNTEAFF TGTGCCAGCAGGCCTCCAACAGGGGGTTCGAACACTGAAGCTTTCTTT
TRBJ1-6 TRBV6-5 many . CASSWTRSYNSPLHF TGTGCCAGCAGTTGGACCCGCTCCTATAATTCACCCCTCCACTTT
TRBJ1-2 TRBV14 many . CASSPFTVNYGYTF TGTGCCAGCAGCCCCTTTACGGTTAACTATGGCTACACCTTC
TRBJ2-3 TRBV19 many TRBD2 CATSFVSGGRVNTQYF TGTGCCACCTCCTTTGTAAGCGGGGGTCGAGTAAATACGCAGTATTTT
TRBJ2-3 TRBV2 many . CASSAGIGTDTQYF TGTGCCAGCAGTGCAGGGATCGGCACAGATACGCAGTATTTT
TRBJ1-4 TRBV18 many . CASSPSAGFNEKLFF TGTGCCAGCTCACCATCTGCAGGCTTTAATGAAAAACTGTTTTTT
TRBJ2-7 TRBV28 many TRBD2 CASSLSGGVEQYF TGTGCCAGCAGTTTAAGCGGGGGGGTCGAGCAGTACTTC
TRBJ1-1 TRBV12-3/TRBV12-4 many . CASTLGRGCAEAFF TGTGCCAGCACCCTGGGGCGGGGATGCGCTGAAGCTTTCTTT
TRBJ2-7 TRBV12-3/TRBV12-4 once TRBD2 CASSQSGGYSYEQYF TGTGCCAGCAGTCAGAGCGGGGGGTATTCCTACGAGCAGTACTTC
TRBJ2-7 TRBV12-3/TRBV12-4 many . CASMLDRRDEQYF TGTGCCAGCATGTTGGACAGGAGGGACGAGCAGTACTTC
TRBJ1-2 TRBV7-8 many . CASSLGGGFDYGYTF TGTGCCAGCAGCTTGGGGGGGGGGTTCGACTATGGCTACACCTTC
TRBJ2-1 TRBV4-1 many . CASSQDLAGLGDEQFF TGCGCCAGCAGCCAAGATCTTGCGGGCCTTGGCGATGAGCAGTTCTTC
TRBJ1-4 TRBV12-3/TRBV12-4 many . CASSPTMGRRLATNEKLFF TGTGCCAGCAGCCCCACAATGGGTAGAAGACTTGCAACTAATGAAAAACTGTTTTTT
TRBJ2-1 TRBV19 few . CASSTTLGAREQFF TGTGCCAGTAGCACGACCCTAGGGGCACGTGAGCAGTTCTTC
TRBJ1-5 TRBV2 many . CASSPLGGLQPQHF TGTGCCAGCAGTCCCCTTGGGGGGCTACAGCCCCAGCATTTT
TRBJ2-7 TRBV5-1 many TRBD1 CASSEGQGSEYF TGCGCCAGCAGCGAAGGACAGGGGAGTGAGTACTTC
TRBJ2-1 TRBV10-3 . . CAISASVLGSYNEQFF TGTGCCATCAGCGCTAGCGTATTGGGTTCCTACAATGAGCAGTTCTTC
TRBJ2-5 TRBV7-9 many TRBD1 CASSLLDREETQYF TGTGCCAGCAGCTTACTGGACAGGGAAGAGACCCAGTACTTC
TRBJ2-5 TRBV2 many TRBD2 CASTRTLAGQETQYF TGTGCCAGCACCCGGACCCTAGCGGGGCAAGAGACCCAGTACTTC
TRBJ2-2 TRBV7-6 many . CASSLGTPYTGELFF TGTGCCAGCAGCTTAGGGACCCCTTACACCGGGGAGCTGTTTTTT
TRBJ2-6 TRBV29-1 many . CSVQSTGHSGANVLTF TGCAGCGTGCAGTCGACAGGCCACTCTGGGGCCAACGTCCTGACTTTC
TRBJ2-1 TRBV11-3 many TRBD2 CASSLRGSSYNEQFF TGTGCCAGCAGCTTACGCGGGAGCTCCTACAATGAGCAGTTCTTC
TRBJ2-3 TRBV7-9 . . CASSSYRASTDTQYF TGTGCCAGCAGCTCCTACAGAGCTAGCACAGATACGCAGTATTTT
TRBJ2-5 TRBV7-6 many . CASSPLGVGETQYF TGTGCCAGCAGCCCTCTAGGGGTTGGAGAGACCCAGTACTTC
TRBJ2-3 TRBV6-2/TRBV6-3 many TRBD2 CASRQSGGLTDTQYF TGTGCCAGCAGACAGAGCGGGGGCCTCACAGATACGCAGTATTTT
TRBJ2-7 TRBV5-1 many TRBD1 CASRDGTGAQYEQYF TGCGCCAGCAGGGACGGGACAGGGGCCCAATACGAGCAGTACTTC
TRBJ2-1 TRBV29-1 many . CSVDRGGNEQFF TGCAGCGTTGACAGGGGAGGGAATGAGCAGTTCTTC
TRBJ2-1 TRBV24-1 many TRBD2 CATSSGLAGPNSREQFF TGTGCCACCAGTTCGGGACTAGCGGGGCCAAATAGCCGGGAGCAGTTCTTC
TRBJ2-3 TRBV30 many . CAWRLFGVGADTQYF TGTGCCTGGAGGCTCTTTGGCGTAGGGGCAGATACGCAGTATTTT
TRBJ2-7 TRBV5-5 many . CASSLGGFDYEQYF TGTGCCAGCAGCTTGGGCGGGTTCGACTACGAGCAGTACTTC
TRBJ2-3 TRBV7-2 many . CASSFSRGTDTQYF TGTGCCAGCAGCTTTTCGCGAGGCACAGATACGCAGTATTTT
TRBJ2-1 TRBV4-2 many . CASSQDFHYLYRDVRAEQFF TGTGCCAGCAGCCAAGATTTCCACTACCTTTACAGGGATGTCCGGGCCGAGCAGTTCTTC